This T cell receptor (beta chain) was sequenced during a study of beta chain features in type 1 diabetes. Investigators reverse transcribed all isolated RNA, so they sequenced expressed TCRB transcripts. Data came from immunoSEQ multiplex PCR; TCRdb stores just in-frame clones and leaves some out. The data contain 900,000 or so clones, roughly a sixth of them singletons. The CDR3 consists of 15 residues. The germline V gene encodes CDR1 MNHEY and CDR2 SMNVEV (reference sequence). Trimming stripped 2 bases from V and 7 bases from J, with 15 bases between. V usage is TRBV27 and J usage is TRBJ2-4, with a possible D match to TRBD2 (5 bases). The TCR sequence derives from a woman under 30 in good health. The sequenced material came from naive CD4+ T cells from blood. CDR3 in amino acids: CASSLIGGGPNIQYF. As DNA, the CDR3 is TGTGCCAGCAGTTTAATAGGAGGAGGACCCAACATTCAGTACTTC.